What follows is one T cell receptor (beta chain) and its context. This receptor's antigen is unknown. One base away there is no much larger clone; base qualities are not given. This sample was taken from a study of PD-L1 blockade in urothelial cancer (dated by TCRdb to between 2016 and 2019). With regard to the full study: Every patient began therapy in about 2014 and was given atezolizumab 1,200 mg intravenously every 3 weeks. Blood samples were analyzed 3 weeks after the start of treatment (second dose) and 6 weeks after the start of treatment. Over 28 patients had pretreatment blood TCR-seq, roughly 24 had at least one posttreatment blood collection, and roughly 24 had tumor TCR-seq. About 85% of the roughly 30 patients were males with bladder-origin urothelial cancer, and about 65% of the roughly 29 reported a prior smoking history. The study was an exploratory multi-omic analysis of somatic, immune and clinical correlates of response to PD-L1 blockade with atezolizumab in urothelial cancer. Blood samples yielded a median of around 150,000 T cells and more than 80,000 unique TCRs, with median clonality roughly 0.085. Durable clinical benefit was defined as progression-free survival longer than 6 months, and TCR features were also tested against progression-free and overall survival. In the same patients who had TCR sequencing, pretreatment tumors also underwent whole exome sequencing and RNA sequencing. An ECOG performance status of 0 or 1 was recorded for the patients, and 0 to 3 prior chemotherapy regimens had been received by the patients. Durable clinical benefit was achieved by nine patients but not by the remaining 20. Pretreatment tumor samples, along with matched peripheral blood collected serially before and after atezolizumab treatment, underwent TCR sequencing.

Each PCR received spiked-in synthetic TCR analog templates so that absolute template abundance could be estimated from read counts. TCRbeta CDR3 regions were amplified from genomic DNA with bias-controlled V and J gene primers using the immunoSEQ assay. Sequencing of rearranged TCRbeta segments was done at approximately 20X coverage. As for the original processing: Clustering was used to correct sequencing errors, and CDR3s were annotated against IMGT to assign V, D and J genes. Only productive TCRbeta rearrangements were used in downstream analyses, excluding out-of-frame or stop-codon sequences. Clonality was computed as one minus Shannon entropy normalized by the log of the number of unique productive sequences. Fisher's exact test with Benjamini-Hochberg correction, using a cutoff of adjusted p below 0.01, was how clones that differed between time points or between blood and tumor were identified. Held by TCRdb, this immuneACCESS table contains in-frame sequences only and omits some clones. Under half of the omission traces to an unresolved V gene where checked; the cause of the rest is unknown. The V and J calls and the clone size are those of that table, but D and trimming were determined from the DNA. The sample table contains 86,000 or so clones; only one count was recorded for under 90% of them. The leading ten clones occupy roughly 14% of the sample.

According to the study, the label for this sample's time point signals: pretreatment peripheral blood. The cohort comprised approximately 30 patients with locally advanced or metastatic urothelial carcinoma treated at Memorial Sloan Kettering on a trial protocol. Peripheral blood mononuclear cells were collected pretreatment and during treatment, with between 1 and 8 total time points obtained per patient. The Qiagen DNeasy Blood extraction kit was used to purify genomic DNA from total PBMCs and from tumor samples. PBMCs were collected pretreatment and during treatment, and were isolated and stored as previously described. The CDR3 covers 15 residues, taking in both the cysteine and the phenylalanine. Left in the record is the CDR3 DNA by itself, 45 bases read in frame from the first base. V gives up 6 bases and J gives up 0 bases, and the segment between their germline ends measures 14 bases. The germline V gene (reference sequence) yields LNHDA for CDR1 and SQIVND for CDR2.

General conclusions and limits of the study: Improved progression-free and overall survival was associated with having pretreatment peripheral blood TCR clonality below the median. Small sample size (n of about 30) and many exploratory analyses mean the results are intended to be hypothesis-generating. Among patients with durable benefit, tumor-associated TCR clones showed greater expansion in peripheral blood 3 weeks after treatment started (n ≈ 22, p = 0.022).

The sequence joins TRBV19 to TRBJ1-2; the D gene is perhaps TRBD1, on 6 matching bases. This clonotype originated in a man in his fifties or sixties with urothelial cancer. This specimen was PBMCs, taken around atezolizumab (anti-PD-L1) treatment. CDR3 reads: CASSPTGDTNYGYTF. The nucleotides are TGTGCCAGTAGCCCGACAGGAGATACTAACTATGGCTACACCTTC.